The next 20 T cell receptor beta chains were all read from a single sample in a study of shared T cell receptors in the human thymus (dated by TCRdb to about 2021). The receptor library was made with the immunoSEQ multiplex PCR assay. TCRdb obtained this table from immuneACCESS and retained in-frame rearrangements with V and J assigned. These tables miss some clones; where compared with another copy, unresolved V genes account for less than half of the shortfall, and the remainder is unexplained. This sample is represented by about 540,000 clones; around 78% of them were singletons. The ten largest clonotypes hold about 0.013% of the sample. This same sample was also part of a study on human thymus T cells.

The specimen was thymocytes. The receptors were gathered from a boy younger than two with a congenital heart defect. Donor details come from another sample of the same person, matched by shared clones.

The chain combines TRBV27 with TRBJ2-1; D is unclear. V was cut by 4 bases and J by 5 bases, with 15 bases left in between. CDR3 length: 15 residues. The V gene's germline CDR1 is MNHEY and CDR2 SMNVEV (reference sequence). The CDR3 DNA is TGTGCCAGCAGTTCTAACCGCTTAGCAGACAATGAGCAGTTCTTC. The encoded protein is CASSSNRLADNEQFF.

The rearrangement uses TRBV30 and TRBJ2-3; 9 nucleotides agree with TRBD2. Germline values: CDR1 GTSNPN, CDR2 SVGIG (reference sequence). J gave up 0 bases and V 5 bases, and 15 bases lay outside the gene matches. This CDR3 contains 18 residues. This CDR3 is CAWDGASGDTQSTDTQYF. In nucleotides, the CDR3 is TGTGCCTGGGACGGGGCTAGCGGGGATACTCAGAGCACAGATACGCAGTATTTT.

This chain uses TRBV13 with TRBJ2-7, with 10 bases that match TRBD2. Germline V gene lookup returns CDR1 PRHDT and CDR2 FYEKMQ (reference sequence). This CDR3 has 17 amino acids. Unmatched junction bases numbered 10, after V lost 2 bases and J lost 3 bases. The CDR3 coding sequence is TGTGCCAGCAGCTTAAGTCAGCGGGAGGGCCATGTCTACGAGCAGTACTTC. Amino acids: CASSLSQREGHVYEQYF.

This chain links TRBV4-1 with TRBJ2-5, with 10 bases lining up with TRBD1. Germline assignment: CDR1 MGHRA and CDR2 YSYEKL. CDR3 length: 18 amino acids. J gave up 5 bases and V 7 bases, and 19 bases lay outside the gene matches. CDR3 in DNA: TGCGCCAGCATGGGGACAGGGGATGATGCGGGAGGTTCGGAGACCCAGTACTTC. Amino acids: CASMGTGDDAGGSETQYF.

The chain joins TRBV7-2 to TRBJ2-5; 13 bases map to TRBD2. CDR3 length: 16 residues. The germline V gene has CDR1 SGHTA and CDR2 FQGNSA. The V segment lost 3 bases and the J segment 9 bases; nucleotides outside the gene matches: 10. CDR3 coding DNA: TGTGCCAGCAGCTTCCTAACTAGCGGGAGGGCCCAGGCCCAGTACTTC. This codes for CASSFLTSGRAQAQYF.

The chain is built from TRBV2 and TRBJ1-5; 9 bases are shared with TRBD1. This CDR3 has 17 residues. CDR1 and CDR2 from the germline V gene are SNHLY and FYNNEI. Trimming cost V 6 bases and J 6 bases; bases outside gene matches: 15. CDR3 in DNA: TGTGCCAGCAGGCAAAACAACGGGACAGGGTCCGTTCAGCCCCAGCATTTT. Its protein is CASRQNNGTGSVQPQHF.

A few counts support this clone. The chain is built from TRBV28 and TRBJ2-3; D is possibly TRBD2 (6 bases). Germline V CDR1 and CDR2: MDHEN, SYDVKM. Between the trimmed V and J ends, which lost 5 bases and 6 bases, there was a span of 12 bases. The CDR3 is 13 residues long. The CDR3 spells CASSGGRWDTQYF. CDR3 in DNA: TGTGCCAGCAGTGGTGGGAGGTGGGATACGCAGTATTTT. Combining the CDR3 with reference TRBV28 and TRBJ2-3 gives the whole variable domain DVKVTQSSRYLVKRTGEKVFLECVQDMDHENMFWYRQDPGLGLRLIYFSYDVKMKEKGDIPEGYSVSREKKERFSLILESASTNQTSMYLCASSGGRWDTQYFGPGTRLTVL.

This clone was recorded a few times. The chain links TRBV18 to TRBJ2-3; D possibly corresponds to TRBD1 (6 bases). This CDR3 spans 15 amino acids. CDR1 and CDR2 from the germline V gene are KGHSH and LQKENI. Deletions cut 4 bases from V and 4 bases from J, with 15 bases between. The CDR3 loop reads CASSLKIRGADTQYF. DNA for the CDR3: TGTGCCAGCTCACTAAAAATCAGGGGTGCAGATACGCAGTATTTT.

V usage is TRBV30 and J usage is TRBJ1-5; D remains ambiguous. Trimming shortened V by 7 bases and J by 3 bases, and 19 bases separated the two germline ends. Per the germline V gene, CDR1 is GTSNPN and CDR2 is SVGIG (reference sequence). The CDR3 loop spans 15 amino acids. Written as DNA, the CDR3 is TGTGCCTACGACGGCGGGCTCGAATCCAATCAGCCCCAGCATTTT. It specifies CAYDGGLESNQPQHF.

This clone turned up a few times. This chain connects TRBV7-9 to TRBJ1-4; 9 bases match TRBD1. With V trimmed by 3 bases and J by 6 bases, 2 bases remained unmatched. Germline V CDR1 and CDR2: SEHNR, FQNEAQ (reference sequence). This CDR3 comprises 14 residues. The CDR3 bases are TGTGCCAGCAGCTTGTGGGACAGGGATGAAAAACTGTTTTTT. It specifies CASSLWDRDEKLFF.

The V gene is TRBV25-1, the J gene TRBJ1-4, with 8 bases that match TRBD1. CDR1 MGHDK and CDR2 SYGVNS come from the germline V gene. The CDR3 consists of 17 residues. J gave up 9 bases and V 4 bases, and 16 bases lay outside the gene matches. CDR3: CASSGPLTGADSKKLFF. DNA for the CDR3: TGTGCCAGCAGTGGACCATTGACAGGGGCGGACTCCAAAAAACTGTTTTTT.

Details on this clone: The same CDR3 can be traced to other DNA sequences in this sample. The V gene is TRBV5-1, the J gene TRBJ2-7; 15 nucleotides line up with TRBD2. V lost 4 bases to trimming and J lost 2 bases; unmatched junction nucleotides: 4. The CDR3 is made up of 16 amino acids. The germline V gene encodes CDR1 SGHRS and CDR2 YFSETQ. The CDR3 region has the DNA TGCGCCAGCAGCATAGGACTAGCGGGAGGGACCTACGAGCAGTACTTC. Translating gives CASSIGLAGGTYEQYF.

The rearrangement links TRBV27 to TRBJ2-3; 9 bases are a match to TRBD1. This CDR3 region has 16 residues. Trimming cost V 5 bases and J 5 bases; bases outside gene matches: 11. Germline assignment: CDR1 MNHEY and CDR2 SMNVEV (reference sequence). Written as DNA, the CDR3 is TGTGCCAGCAGTCCAGAACAGGGGGCCGTGGGAGATACGCAGTATTTT. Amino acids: CASSPEQGAVGDTQYF.

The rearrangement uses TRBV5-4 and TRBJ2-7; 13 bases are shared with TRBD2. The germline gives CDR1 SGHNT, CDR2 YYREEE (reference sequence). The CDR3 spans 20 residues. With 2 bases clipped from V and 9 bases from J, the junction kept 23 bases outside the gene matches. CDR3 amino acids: CASSFGPGLAGAGGRVGQYF. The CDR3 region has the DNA TGTGCCAGCAGCTTTGGTCCCGGACTAGCGGGAGCGGGGGGTCGCGTCGGGCAGTACTTC.

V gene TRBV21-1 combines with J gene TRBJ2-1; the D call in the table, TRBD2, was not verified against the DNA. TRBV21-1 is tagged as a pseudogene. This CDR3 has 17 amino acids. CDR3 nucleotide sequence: TGTGCCAGCAGCAAACCATTTGGACTAGCGGGACAGAATGAGCAGTTCTTC. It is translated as CASSKPFGLAGQNEQFF.

CDR3 in amino acids: CASSSLGVGNEQFF. The DNA of the CDR3 is TGTGCCAGCAGCTCCCTCGGGGTTGGAAATGAGCAGTTCTTC. The chain combines TRBV5-4 with TRBJ2-1; D possibly corresponds to TRBD2 (5 bases). Trimming cost V 3 bases and J 7 bases, with 14 bases left between them. The CDR3 is 14 residues long. Germline V lookup: CDR1 SGHNT, CDR2 YYREEE (reference sequence).

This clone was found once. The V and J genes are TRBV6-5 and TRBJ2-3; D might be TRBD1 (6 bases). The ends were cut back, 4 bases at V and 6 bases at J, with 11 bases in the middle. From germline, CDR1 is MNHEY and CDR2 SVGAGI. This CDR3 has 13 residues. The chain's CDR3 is CASSSYTGDTQYF. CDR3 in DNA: TGTGCCAGCAGTTCCTACACAGGGGATACGCAGTATTTT.

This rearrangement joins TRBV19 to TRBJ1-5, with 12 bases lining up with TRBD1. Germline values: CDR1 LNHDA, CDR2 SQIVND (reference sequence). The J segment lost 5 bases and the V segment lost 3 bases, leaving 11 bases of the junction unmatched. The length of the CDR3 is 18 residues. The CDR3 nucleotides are TGTGCCAGTAGTATGGGGGGGGACAGGGGGCGGTCGGATCAGCCCCAGCATTTT. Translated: CASSMGGDRGRSDQPQHF.

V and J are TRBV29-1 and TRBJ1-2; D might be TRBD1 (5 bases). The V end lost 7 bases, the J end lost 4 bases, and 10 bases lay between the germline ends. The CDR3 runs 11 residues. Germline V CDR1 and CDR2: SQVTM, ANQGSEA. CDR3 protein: CSADTGYGYTF. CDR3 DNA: TGCAGCGCGGACACAGGCTATGGCTACACCTTC.

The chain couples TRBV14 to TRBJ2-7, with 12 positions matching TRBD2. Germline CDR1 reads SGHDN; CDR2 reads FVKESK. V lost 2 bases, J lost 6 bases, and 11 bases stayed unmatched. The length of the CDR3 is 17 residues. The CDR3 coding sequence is TGTGCCAGCAGCCAAAGCCTAGCGGGAGGGCCGATCGGCGAGCAGTACTTC. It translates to CASSQSLAGGPIGEQYF.